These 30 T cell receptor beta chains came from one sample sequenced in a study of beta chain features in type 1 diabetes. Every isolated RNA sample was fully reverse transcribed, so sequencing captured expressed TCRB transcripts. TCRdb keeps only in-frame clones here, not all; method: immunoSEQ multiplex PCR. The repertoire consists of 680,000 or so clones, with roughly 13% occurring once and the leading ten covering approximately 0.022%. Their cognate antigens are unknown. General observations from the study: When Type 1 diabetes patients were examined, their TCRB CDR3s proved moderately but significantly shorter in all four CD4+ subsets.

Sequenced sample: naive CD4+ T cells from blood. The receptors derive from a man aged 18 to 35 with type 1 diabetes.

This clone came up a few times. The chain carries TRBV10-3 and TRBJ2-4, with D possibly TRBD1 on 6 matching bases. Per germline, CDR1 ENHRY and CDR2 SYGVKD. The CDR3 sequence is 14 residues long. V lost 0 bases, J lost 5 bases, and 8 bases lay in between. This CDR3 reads CAISESRTENIQYF. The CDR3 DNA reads TGTGCCATCAGTGAGTCGAGGACAGAAAACATTCAGTACTTC.

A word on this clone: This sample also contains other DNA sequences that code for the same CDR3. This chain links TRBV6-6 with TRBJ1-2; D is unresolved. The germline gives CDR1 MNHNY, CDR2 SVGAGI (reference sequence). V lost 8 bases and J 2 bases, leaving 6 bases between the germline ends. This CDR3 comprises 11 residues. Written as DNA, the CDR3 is TGTGCCAGCGGGCAAAACTATGGCTACACCTTC. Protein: CASGQNYGYTF.

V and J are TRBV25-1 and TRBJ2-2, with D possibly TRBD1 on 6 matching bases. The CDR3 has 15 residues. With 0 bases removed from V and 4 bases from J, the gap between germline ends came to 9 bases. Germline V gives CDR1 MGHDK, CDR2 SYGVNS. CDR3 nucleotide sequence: TGTGCCAGCAGTGAATACAACAGGGCCACCGGGGAGCTGTTTTTT. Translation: CASSEYNRATGELFF.

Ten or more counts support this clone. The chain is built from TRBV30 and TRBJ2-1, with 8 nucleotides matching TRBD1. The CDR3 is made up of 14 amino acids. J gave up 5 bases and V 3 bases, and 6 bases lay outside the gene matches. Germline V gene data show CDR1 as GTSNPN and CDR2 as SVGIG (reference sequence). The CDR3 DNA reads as TGTGCCTGGAGAGGGCAGGGGGCGAACAATGAGCAGTTCTTC. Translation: CAWRGQGANNEQFF.

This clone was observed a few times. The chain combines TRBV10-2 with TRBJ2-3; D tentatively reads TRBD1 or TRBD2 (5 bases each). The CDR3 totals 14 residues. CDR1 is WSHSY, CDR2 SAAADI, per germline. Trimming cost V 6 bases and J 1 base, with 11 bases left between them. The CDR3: CASRRRDRTDTQYF. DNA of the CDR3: TGCGCCAGCAGGAGACGGGACCGCACAGATACGCAGTATTTT.

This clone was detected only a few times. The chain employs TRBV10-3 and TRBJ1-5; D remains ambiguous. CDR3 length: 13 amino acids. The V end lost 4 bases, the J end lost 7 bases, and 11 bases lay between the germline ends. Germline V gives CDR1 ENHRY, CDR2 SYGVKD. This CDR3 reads CAISGGVGQPQHF. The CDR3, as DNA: TGTGCCATCAGTGGCGGGGTAGGCCAGCCCCAGCATTTT.

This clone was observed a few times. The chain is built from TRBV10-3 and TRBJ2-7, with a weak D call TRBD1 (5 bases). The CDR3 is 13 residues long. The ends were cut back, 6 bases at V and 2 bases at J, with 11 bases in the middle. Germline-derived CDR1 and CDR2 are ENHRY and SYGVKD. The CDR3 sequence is CAISRDPAYEQYF. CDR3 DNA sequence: TGTGCCATCAGCAGGGATCCCGCCTACGAGCAGTACTTC.

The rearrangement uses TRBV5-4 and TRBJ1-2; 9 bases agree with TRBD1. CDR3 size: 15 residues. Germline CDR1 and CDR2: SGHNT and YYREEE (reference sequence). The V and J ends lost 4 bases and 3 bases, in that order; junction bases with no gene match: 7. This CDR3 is CASSRSGQGHYGYTF. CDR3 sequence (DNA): TGTGCCAGCAGCCGATCCGGACAGGGGCACTATGGCTACACCTTC.

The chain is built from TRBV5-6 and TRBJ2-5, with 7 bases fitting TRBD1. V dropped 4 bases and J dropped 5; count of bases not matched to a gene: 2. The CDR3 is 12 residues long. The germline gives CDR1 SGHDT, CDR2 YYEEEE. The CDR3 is CASSQQGETQYF. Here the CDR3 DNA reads TGTGCCAGCAGCCAACAGGGGGAGACCCAGTACTTC. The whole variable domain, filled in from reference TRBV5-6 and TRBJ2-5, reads DAGVTQSPTHLIKTRGQQVTLRCSPKSGHDTVSWYQQALGQGPQFIFQYYEEEERQRGNFPDRFSGHQFPNYSSELNVNALLLGDSALYLCASSQQGETQYFGPGTRLLVL.

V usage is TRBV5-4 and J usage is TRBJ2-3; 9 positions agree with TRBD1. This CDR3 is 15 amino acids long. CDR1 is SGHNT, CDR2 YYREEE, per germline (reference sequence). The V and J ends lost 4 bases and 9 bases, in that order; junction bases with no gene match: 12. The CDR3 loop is CASSPPLGQGNTQYF. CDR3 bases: TGTGCCAGCAGCCCGCCCCTGGGACAGGGAAACACGCAGTATTTT.

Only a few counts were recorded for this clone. The CDR3 spells CASTGSLYNSPLHF. CDR3 coding DNA: TGTGCCAGCACCGGCAGCTTGTATAATTCACCCCTCCACTTT. V gene TRBV6-5 combines with J gene TRBJ1-6; D unclear. V lost 7 bases, J lost 4 bases, and 11 bases lay in between. There are 14 residues in the CDR3. The germline gives CDR1 MNHEY, CDR2 SVGAGI.

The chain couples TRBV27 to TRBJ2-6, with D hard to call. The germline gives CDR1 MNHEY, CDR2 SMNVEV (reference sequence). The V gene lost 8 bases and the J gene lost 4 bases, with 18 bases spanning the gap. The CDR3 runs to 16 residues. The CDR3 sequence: CASSPFLGSGANVLTF. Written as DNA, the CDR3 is TGTGCCAGCTCCCCCTTCTTGGGTTCGGGGGCCAACGTCCTGACTTTC.

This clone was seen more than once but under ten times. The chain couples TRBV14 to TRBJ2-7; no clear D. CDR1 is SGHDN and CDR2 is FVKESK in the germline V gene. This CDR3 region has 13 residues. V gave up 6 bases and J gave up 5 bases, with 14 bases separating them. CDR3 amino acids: CASRREGSDEQYF. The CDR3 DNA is TGTGCCAGCAGGAGAGAAGGATCGGACGAGCAGTACTTC. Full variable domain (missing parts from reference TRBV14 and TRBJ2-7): EAGVTQFPSHSVIEKGQTVTLRCDPISGHDNLYWYRRVMGKEIKFLLHFVKESKQDESGMPNNRFLAERTGGTYSTLKVQPAELEDSGVYFCASRREGSDEQYFGPGTRLTVT.

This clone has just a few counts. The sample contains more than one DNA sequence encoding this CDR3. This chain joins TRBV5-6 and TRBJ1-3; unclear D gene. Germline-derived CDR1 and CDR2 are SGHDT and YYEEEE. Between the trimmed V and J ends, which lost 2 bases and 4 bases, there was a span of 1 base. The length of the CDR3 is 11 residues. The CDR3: CASSFGNTIYF. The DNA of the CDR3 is TGTGCCAGCAGCTTCGGAAACACCATATATTTT. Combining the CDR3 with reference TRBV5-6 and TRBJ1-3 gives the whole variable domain DAGVTQSPTHLIKTRGQQVTLRCSPKSGHDTVSWYQQALGQGPQFIFQYYEEEERQRGNFPDRFSGHQFPNYSSELNVNALLLGDSALYLCASSFGNTIYFGEGSWLTVV.

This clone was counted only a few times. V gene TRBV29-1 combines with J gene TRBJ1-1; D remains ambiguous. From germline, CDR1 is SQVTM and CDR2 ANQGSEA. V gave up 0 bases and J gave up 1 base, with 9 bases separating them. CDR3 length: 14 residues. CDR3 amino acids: CSVEEVTRNTEAFF. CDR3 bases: TGCAGCGTTGAAGAGGTGACGAGGAACACTGAAGCTTTCTTT.

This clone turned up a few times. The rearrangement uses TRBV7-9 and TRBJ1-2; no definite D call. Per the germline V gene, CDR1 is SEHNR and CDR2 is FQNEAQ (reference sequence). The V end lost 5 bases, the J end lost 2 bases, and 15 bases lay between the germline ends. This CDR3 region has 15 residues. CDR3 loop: CASSPTTSGNYGYTF. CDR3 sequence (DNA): TGTGCCAGCAGCCCCACCACCTCGGGCAACTATGGCTACACCTTC. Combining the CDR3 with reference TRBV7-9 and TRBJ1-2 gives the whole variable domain DTGVSQNPRHKITKRGQNVTFRCDPISEHNRLYWYRQTLGQGPEFLTYFQNEAQLEKSRLLSDRFSAERPKGSFSTLEIQRTEQGDSAMYLCASSPTTSGNYGYTFGSGTRLTVV.

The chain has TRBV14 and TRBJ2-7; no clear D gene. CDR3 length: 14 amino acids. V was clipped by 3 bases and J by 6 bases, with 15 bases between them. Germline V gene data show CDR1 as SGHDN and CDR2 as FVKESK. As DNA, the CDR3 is TGTGCCAGCAGCCACTCATCACCCTGGGGCGAGCAGTACTTC. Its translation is CASSHSSPWGEQYF.

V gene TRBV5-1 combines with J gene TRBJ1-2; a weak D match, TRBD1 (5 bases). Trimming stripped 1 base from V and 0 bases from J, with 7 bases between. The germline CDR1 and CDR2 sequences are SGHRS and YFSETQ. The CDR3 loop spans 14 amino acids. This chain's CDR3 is CASSLTGSNYGYTF. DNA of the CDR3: TGCGCCAGCAGCTTGACAGGTTCTAACTATGGCTACACCTTC.

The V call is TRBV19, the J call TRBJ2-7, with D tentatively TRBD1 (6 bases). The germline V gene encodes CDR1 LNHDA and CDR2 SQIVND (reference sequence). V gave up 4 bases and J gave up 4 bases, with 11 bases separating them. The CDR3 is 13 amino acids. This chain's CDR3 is CASSNLQGYEQYF. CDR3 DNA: TGTGCCAGTAGTAACCTACAGGGTTACGAGCAGTACTTC.

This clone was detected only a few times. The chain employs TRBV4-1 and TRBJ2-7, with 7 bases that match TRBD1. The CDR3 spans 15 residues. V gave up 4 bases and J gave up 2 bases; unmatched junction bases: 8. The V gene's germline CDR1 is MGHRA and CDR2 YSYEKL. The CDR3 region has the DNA TGCGCCAGCAGCCTGGGGACAGCTGTTACCTACGAGCAGTACTTC. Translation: CASSLGTAVTYEQYF.

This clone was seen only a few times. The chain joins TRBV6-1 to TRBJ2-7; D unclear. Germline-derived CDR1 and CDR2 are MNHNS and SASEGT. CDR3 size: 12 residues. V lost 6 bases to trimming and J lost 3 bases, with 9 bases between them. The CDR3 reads CASRENSYEQYF. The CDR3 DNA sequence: TGTGCCAGCAGGGAAAACAGCTACGAGCAGTACTTC.

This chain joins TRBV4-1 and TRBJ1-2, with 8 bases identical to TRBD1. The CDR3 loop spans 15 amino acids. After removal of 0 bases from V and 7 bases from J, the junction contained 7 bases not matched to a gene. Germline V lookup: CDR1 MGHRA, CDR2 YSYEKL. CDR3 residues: CASSQELGQGIGYTF. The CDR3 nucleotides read TGCGCCAGCAGCCAAGAACTAGGACAGGGAATTGGCTACACCTTC.

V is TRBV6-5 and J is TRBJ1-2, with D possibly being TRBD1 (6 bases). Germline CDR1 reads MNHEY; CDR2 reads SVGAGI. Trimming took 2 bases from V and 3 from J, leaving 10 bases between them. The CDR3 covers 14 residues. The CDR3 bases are TGTGCCAGCAGTTACATACAGGGTGACTATGGCTACACCTTC. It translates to CASSYIQGDYGYTF.

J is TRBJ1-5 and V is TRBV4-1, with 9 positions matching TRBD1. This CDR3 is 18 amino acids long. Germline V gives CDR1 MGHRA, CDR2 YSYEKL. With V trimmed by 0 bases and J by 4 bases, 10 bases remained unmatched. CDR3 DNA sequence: TGCGCCAGCAGCCAAGATGTTCGTCTCGGGACAGGGAATCAGCCCCAGCATTTT. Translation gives CASSQDVRLGTGNQPQHF.

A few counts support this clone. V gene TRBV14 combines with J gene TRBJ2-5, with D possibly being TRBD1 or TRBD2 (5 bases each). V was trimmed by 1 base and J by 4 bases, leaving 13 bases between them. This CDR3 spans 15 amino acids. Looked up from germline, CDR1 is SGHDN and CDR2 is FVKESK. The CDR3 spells CASSQAGTVVETQYF. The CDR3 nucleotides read TGTGCCAGCAGCCAAGCCGGGACGGTCGTAGAGACCCAGTACTTC.

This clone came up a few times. The CDR3 nucleotides read TGTGCCAGCAGTTATGAGAGGCACCCGAGCTCCTACGAGCAGTACTTC. It yields the protein CASSYERHPSSYEQYF. The rearrangement links TRBV6-5 to TRBJ2-7; D is unclear. The CDR3 spans 16 residues. V lost 3 bases to trimming and J lost 0 bases, with 15 bases between them. Germline V gives CDR1 MNHEY, CDR2 SVGAGI.

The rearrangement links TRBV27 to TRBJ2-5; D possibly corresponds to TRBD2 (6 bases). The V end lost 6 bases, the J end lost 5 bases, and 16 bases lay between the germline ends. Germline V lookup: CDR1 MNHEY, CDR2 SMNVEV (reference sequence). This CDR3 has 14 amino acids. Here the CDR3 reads CASSLGEAGETQYF. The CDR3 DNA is TGTGCCAGCAGCCTCGGAGAGGCGGGGGAGACCCAGTACTTC.

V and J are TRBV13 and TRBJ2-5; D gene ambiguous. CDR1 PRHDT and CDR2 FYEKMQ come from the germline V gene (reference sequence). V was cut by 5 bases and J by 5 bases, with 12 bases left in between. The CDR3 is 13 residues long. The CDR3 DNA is TGTGCCAGCAGCACGACCCTGGGGGAGACCCAGTACTTC. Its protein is CASSTTLGETQYF.

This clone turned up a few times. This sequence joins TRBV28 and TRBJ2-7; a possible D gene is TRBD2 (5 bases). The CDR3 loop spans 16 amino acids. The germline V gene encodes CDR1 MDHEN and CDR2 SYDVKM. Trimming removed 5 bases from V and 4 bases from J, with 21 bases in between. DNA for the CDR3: TGTGCCAGCAGTAGCCCGGGCGCCGGGGTCAGGTACGAGCAGTACTTC. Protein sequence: CASSSPGAGVRYEQYF.

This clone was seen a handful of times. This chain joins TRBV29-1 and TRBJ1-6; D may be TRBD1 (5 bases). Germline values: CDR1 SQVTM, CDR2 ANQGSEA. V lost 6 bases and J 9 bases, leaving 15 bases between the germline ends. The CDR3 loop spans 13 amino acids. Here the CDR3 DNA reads TGCAGCGTGAGGGGCACGGTATCTTCACCCCTCCACTTT. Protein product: CSVRGTVSSPLHF.